This T cell receptor (beta chain) originates from a study of blood T cell repertoires in COVID-19. Study information: Both acute and convalescent COVID-19 samples were obtained from the United States, Italy and Spain. In each case, the material was cDNA or gDNA derived from T cells, B-cell-depleted T cells, or PBMCs.

This CDR3 has 14 amino acids. Trimming removed 2 bases from V and 8 bases from J, with 14 bases in between. Germline V CDR1 and CDR2: SGHKS, YYEKEE (reference sequence). Profiled with immunoSEQ multiplex PCR; TCRdb holds only in-frame clones, not every one. The sample consists of around 80,000 clones, more than 70% of them appearing once. V and J are TRBV5-5 and TRBJ2-1, with a tentative D call TRBD1 (6 bases). The specimen was peripheral blood. This clonotype originated in a man between 45 and 60 years old with COVID-19, enrolled during active disease. The DNA for the CDR3 is TGTGCCAGCAGCTTTCCAGGGGCAGTGGATGAGCAGTTCTTC. Translating it yields CASSFPGAVDEQFF.